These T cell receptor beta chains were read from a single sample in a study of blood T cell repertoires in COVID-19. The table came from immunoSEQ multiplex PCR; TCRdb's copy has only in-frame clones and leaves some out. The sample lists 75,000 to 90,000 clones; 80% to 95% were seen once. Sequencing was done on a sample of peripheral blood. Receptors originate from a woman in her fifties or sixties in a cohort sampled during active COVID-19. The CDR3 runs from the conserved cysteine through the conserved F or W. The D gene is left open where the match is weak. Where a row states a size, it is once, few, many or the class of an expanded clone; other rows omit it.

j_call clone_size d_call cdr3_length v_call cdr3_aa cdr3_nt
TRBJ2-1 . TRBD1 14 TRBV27 CASSSGQIYNEQFF TGTGCCAGCAGTTCGGGACAGATCTACAATGAGCAGTTCTTC
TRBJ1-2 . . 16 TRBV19 CASSIGFGGRSGGYTF TGTGCCAGTAGTATCGGGTTCGGGGGGCGATCGGGAGGCTACACCTTC
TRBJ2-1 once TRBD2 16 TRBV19 CASSPGLAGGNNEQFF TGTGCCAGTAGCCCTGGACTAGCGGGAGGGAACAATGAGCAGTTCTTC
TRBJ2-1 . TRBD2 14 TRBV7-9 CASSLGTRDNEQFF TGTGCCAGCAGCCTGGGGACTAGGGACAATGAGCAGTTCTTC
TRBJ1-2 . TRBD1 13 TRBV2 CASSGDRGDGYTF TGTGCCAGCAGTGGGGACAGGGGGGATGGCTACACCTTC
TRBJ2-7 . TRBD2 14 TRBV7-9 CASNRFGTSVEQYF TGTGCCAGCAACAGATTCGGGACTAGCGTGGAGCAGTACTTC
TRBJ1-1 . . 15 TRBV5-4 CASSFPGTSVTEAFF TGTGCCAGCAGCTTTCCGGGGACATCAGTCACTGAAGCTTTCTTT
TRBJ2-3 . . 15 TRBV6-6 CASSPLTGRADTQYF TGTGCCAGCAGCCCCCTGACGGGAAGAGCAGATACGCAGTATTTT
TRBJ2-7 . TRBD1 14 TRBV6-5 CASKGQGRVWEQYF TGTGCCAGCAAGGGACAGGGCCGGGTTTGGGAGCAGTACTTC
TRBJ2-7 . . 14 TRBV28 CASSLQALEVEQYF TGTGCCAGCAGTTTGCAGGCCCTTGAAGTCGAGCAGTACTTC
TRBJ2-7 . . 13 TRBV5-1 CASSIQVEHEQYF TGCGCCAGCAGCATACAGGTGGAGCACGAGCAGTACTTC
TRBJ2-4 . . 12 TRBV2 CATVKRGNIQYF TGTGCCACCGTCAAACGGGGAAACATTCAGTACTTC
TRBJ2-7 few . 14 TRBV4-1 CASSQDRNQGEQYF TGCGCCAGCAGCCAAGATAGGAACCAGGGCGAGCAGTACTTC
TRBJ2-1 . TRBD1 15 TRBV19 CATGDRGGSYNEQFF TGTGCCACCGGGGACAGGGGTGGGTCCTACAATGAGCAGTTCTTC
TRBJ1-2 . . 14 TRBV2 CASRETQENYGYTF TGTGCCAGCAGGGAGACCCAAGAGAACTATGGCTACACCTTC
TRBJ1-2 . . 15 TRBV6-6 CASSYSFEGPYGYTF TGTGCCAGCAGTTACTCCTTCGAGGGTCCCTATGGCTACACCTTC
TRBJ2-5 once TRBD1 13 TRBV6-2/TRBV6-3 CASSGGQGETQYF TGTGCCAGCAGCGGCGGACAGGGCGAGACCCAGTACTTC
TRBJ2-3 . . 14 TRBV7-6 CASSKGSEGDTQYF TGTGCCAGCAGCAAAGGATCGGAGGGAGATACGCAGTATTTT
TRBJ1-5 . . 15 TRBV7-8 CASSSLGGAGQPQHF TGTGCCAGCAGCTCCCTGGGGGGGGCGGGTCAGCCCCAGCATTTT
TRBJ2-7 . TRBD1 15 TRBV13 CASSSLAGTGGEQYF TGTGCCAGCAGCTCCCTAGCCGGGACAGGTGGCGAGCAGTACTTC
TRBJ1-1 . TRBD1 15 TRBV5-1 CASSLTGVGNTEAFF TGCGCCAGCAGCCTGACAGGGGTGGGGAACACTGAAGCTTTCTTT
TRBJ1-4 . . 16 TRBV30 CAWSVFRGVPNEKLFF TGTGCCTGGAGTGTCTTCAGGGGAGTACCTAATGAAAAACTGTTTTTT
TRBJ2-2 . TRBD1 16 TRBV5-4 CASSLGGTGVPGELFF TGTGCCAGCAGCTTGGGTGGGACAGGGGTGCCCGGGGAGCTGTTTTTT
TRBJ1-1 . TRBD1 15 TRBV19 CASSPPDRENTEAFF TGTGCCAGTAGTCCACCCGACAGGGAGAACACTGAAGCTTTCTTT
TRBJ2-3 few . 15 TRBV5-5 CASSLGLTSTDTQYF TGTGCCAGCAGCTTGGGACTGACTAGCACAGATACGCAGTATTTT
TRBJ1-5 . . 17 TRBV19 CASSPLTGTLSNQPQHF TGTGCCAGTAGTCCCCTCACCGGGACACTCAGCAATCAGCCCCAGCATTTT
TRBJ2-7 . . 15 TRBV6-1 CASSESRDLPYEQYF TGTGCCAGCAGTGAAAGTAGGGACTTACCCTACGAGCAGTACTTC
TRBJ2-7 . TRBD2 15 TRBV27 CASHPLVAGGYEQYF TGTGCCAGTCACCCTCTGGTAGCGGGAGGCTACGAGCAGTACTTC
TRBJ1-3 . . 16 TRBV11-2 CASSWEGESDGNTIYF TGTGCCAGCAGCTGGGAAGGGGAAAGTGATGGAAACACCATATATTTT
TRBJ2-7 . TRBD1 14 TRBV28 CASSEQGERYEQYF TGTGCCAGCAGCGAACAGGGGGAGCGCTACGAGCAGTACTTC
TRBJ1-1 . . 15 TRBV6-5 CASSYRQSRRTEAFF TGTGCCAGCAGTTACCGACAGAGTCGACGGACTGAAGCTTTCTTT
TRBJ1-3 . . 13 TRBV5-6 CASSSGAGNTIYF TGTGCCAGCAGCTCAGGGGCTGGAAACACCATATATTTT
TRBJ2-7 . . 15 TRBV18 CASSPQKAGSYEQYF TGTGCCAGCTCACCACAAAAGGCAGGCTCCTACGAGCAGTACTTC
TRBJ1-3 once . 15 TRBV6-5 CASNQPRGAGNTIYF TGTGCCAGCAACCAACCGCGGGGAGCTGGAAACACCATATATTTT
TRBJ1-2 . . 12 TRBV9 CASSAGVAGYTF TGTGCCAGCAGCGCAGGGGTGGCTGGCTACACCTTC
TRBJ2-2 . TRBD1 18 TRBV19 CASSIRKGQGTNTGELFF TGTGCCAGTAGTATACGTAAGGGACAGGGAACGAACACCGGGGAGCTGTTTTTT
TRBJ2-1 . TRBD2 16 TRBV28 CASSPGGGFPSDEQFF TGTGCCAGCAGTCCCGGGGGGGGCTTCCCCTCGGATGAGCAGTTCTTC
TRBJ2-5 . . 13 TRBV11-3 CASSLAREETQYF TGTGCCAGCAGCTTAGCCAGGGAAGAGACCCAGTACTTC
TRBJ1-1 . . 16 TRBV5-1 CASDRLGPPLNTEAFF TGCGCCAGCGATCGCCTAGGCCCCCCCTTGAACACTGAAGCTTTCTTT
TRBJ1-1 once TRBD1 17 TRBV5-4 CASSLTGEGGVNTEAFF TGTGCCAGCAGCTTGACAGGGGAAGGGGGTGTGAACACTGAAGCTTTCTTT
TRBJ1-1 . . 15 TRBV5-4 CASSLAGALNTEAFF TGTGCCAGCAGCTTGGCAGGGGCCTTAAACACTGAAGCTTTCTTT
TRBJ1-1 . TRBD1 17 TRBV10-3 CAIRATGTGGLDTEAFF TGTGCCATCAGGGCTACGGGGACAGGGGGCTTGGACACTGAAGCTTTCTTT
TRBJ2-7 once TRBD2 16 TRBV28 CASTGYVGRSSYEQYF TGTGCCAGCACGGGTTACGTCGGGAGGAGCTCCTACGAGCAGTACTTC
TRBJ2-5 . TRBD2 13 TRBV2 CASSGSGKETQYF TGTGCCAGCAGTGGTAGCGGGAAAGAGACCCAGTACTTC
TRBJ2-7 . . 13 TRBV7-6 CASSLGPNYEQYF TGTGCCAGCAGCTTGGGCCCGAACTACGAGCAGTACTTC
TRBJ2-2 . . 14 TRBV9 CASSAEIVSRELFF TGTGCCAGCAGCGCTGAAATCGTGAGCCGGGAGCTGTTTTTT
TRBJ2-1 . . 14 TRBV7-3 CASSQTTSHNEQFF TGTGCCAGCAGCCAAACTACTAGCCACAATGAGCAGTTCTTC
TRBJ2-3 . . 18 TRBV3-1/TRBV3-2 CASSSPGAGSKPTDTQYF TGTGCCAGCAGCTCCCCTGGGGCCGGGAGCAAACCAACAGATACGCAGTATTTT
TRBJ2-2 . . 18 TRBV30 CAWSVRGYRGARTGELFF TGTGCCTGGAGTGTTCGGGGTTATCGGGGGGCGCGGACCGGGGAGCTGTTTTTT
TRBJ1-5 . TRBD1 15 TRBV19 CASSRDRGNNQPQHF TGTGCCAGTAGTAGAGACAGGGGGAATAATCAGCCCCAGCATTTT
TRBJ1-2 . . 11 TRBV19 CASKSTGGYTF TGTGCCAGTAAGTCGACGGGTGGCTACACCTTC